This TCR beta chain appears in the sequencing data of a study of Tregs in tolerant kidney transplant recipients. Notes on the study in general: No direct test of biological reproducibility was done here.

CDR1 is ENHRY, CDR2 SYGVKD, per germline. CDR3 length: 15 residues. Trimming at V came to 5 bases and at J to 3 bases, leaving 7 bases not matched to a gene. Turning to this clone: Its antigen is still unknown. The read comes to an end 3 residues before the CDR3 does, leaving the germline J gene to fill in the end.

Data came from immunoSEQ multiplex PCR; TCRdb stores just in-frame clones and leaves some out. The clone table shows more than 45,000 clones, with the ten largest holding around 0.8%. Sequences were derived from CD4+ T cells from blood, sampled before the transplant. The chain carries TRBV10-3 and TRBJ2-3; 8 nucleotides match TRBD2. The clonotype was recovered from a human donor who received a combined kidney and bone marrow transplant. The part of the CDR3 DNA that was read is TGTGCCATCAGTCCCCAAGCGGGAGAAACAGATACG. Translation gives CAISPQAGETDT. The entire CDR3 sequence reads CAISPQAGETDTQYF.